This T cell receptor (beta chain) was identified in a study of identical twins. Study conclusions and caveats: Findings depended on cross-sectional statistics rather than tracking the same donors. Monozygotic twins shared more out-of-frame TCR alpha than recombination models predicted.

This clonotype showed up many times. Its cognate antigen is unknown. Template switching created a universal primer site, and the cDNA included unique molecular identifiers. In TCRdb, the 5' RACE reads were re-called with MiXCR into one record per CDR3 protein. The profile shows about 300,000 distinct CDR3 sequences, 9% to 15% of them singletons. The CDR3 length is 16 residues. CDR1 is SNHLY and CDR2 is FYNNEI in the germline V gene. V was trimmed by 11 bases and J by 0 bases, leaving 21 bases between them. The sample was also reused in another study, on yellow fever vaccine responses in identical twins.

This receptor was taken from a woman under 30 in good health. The chain has TRBV2 and TRBJ2-3, with D possibly TRBD2 on 5 matching bases. Sequenced input: CD8+ T cells sorted from blood. In DNA form, the CDR3 reads TGTGCCTTCTCTTCGGGGAACGTCATTAGCACAGATACGCAGTATTTT. It is translated as CAFSSGNVISTDTQYF.